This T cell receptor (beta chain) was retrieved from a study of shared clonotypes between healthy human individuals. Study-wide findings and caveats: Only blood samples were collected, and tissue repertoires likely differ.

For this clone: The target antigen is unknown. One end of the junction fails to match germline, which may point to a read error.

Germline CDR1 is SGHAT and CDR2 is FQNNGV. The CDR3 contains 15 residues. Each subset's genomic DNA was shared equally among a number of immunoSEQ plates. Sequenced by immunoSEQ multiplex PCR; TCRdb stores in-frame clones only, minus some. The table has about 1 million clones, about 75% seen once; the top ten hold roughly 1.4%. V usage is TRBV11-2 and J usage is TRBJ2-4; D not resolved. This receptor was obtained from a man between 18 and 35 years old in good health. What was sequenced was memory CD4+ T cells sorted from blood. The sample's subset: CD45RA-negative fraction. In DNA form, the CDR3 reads TGTGCCAGCAGCCTAGGACCGACGACTGCTAACATTCAGTGCTTC. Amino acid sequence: CASSLGPTTANIQCF.